The 15 T cell receptor beta chains in this list originate from one sample, sequenced in a study of T-cell reconstitution after alpha-beta-depleted transplantation in children. Unique molecular identifiers were incorporated into the prepared TCRbeta library. Using its own MiXCR run on the PCR reads, TCRdb lists one record per CDR3 protein. In the table there are about a million distinct CDR3 sequences, about 31% of which are singletons. The specimen comprised PBMCs, mostly from graft donor cells, sampled 360 days after TCRalphabeta/CD19-depleted stem cell transplant. Receptors were obtained from a boy under three years old who had a stem cell transplant for SCID, so the T cells may come from the graft donor.

V gene TRBV12-3 or TRBV12-4 combines with J gene TRBJ2-1; 11 bases are a match to TRBD1. With V trimmed by 4 bases and J by 9 bases, 8 bases remained unmatched. The CDR3 consists of 15 residues. CDR3 DNA: TGTGCCAGCAGTTACGGGGTGGGGACAGGGGGTGAGCAGTTCTTC. This sequence encodes CASSYGVGTGGEQFF.

V is TRBV12-3 or TRBV12-4 and J is TRBJ2-5; D remains ambiguous. Trimming took off 3 bases at V and 7 bases at J, with 9 bases between the two ends. This CDR3 contains 12 residues. CDR3 in DNA: TGTGCCAGCAGTTTGGGTGAACGGACCCAGTACTTC. Its translation is CASSLGERTQYF.

The chain combines TRBV12-3 or TRBV12-4 with TRBJ1-2; D gene unclear. Trimming took 5 bases from V and 5 from J, leaving 12 bases between them. The CDR3 is 13 residues long. CDR3 nucleotide sequence: TGTGCCAGCAGTCCCCGGACGACTTATGGCTACACCTTC. Its translation is CASSPRTTYGYTF.

The chain links TRBV2 to TRBJ2-5; D is unclear. V shed 8 bases and J shed 5 bases, with 6 bases lying between them. CDR1 is SNHLY and CDR2 is FYNNEI in the germline V gene. CDR3 size: 10 residues. The CDR3 region is CASAGETQYF. CDR3 coding DNA: TGTGCCAGCGCCGGGGAGACCCAGTACTTC.

This clonotype was picked up a small number of times. CDR3 nucleotide sequence: TGCGCCAGCAGCCAAGATCCTGGGGTTGTCGATACGCAGTATTTT. Encoded protein: CASSQDPGVVDTQYF. The rearrangement links TRBV4-1 to TRBJ2-3; the D is unclear. The CDR3 extends over 15 amino acids. Germline-derived CDR1 and CDR2 are MGHRA and YSYEKL. The V and J ends lost 0 bases and 6 bases respectively, with 13 bases between them.

This clonotype was counted only a few times. CDR3 residues: CASSQETGGTGLRFYNEQFF. The DNA of the CDR3 is TGTGCCAGCAGCCAAGAGACAGGGGGGACTGGCTTACGTTTCTACAATGAGCAGTTCTTC. The V gene is TRBV4-2, the J gene TRBJ2-1, with 9 bases matching TRBD1. With V trimmed by 0 bases and J by 3 bases, 15 bases remained unmatched. This CDR3 spans 20 amino acids. Germline CDR1 is LGHNA and CDR2 is YNFKEQ.

This clonotype appeared a few times. The rearrangement joins TRBV4-1 to TRBJ2-1; 11 bases are shared with TRBD2. Germline-derived CDR1 and CDR2 are MGHRA and YSYEKL. CDR3 length: 14 residues. V lost 7 bases and J lost 6; bases outside the gene matches: 5. CDR3 nucleotides: TGCGCCAGCATTAGCGGGGGGGGTACCAATGAGCAGTTCTTC. This codes for CASISGGGTNEQFF.

This chain links TRBV29-1 with TRBJ2-5; D not certain. V dropped 6 bases and J dropped 4 bases, with 12 bases sitting between them. The CDR3 length is 12 residues. CDR1 and CDR2 from the germline V gene are SQVTM and ANQGSEA. The CDR3 nucleotides read TGCAGCGTCCGGAACTCCCCAGAGACCCAGTACTTC. Protein product: CSVRNSPETQYF.

A few counts support this clonotype. The gene calls are TRBV2 and TRBJ2-5; the match to TRBD2 covers 9 bases. Germline lookup yields CDR1 SNHLY and CDR2 FYNNEI. The V segment lost 5 bases and the J segment 0 bases; nucleotides outside the gene matches: 7. The CDR3 has 16 residues. This CDR3 is CASSILAGTHQETQYF. The CDR3 nucleotides read TGTGCCAGCAGTATCCTAGCGGGGACACACCAAGAGACCCAGTACTTC.

This clonotype has only a few counts. V is TRBV7-2 and J is TRBJ2-1; TRBD2 matches at 9 bases. This CDR3 has 16 amino acids. CDR1 is SGHTA, CDR2 FQGNSA, per germline. V gave up 3 bases and J gave up 10 bases; unmatched junction bases: 13. The CDR3 DNA reads as TGTGCCAGCAGCTTTCTCGTTCGCGGGGGGGCCAGGGAGCAGTTCTTC. Residues: CASSFLVRGGAREQFF.

The V call is TRBV4-1, the J call TRBJ2-1; 13 nucleotides align to TRBD2. This CDR3 spans 16 amino acids. Unmatched junction bases numbered 6, after V lost 3 bases and J lost 7 bases. Germline V gives CDR1 MGHRA, CDR2 YSYEKL. This CDR3 is CASSQQGLAGLNEQFF. Written as DNA, the CDR3 is TGCGCCAGCAGCCAGCAGGGACTAGCGGGGTTAAATGAGCAGTTCTTC.

CDR3 amino acids: CASSSITSGGFITQYF. The CDR3 nucleotides are TGTGCCAGCAGTTCCATTACTAGCGGGGGGTTTATTACGCAGTATTTT. The chain is built from TRBV27 and TRBJ2-3, with 12 bases identical to TRBD2. After removal of 4 bases from V and 8 bases from J, the junction contained 10 bases not matched to a gene. Germline V gives CDR1 MNHEY, CDR2 SMNVEV (reference sequence). The CDR3 spans 16 residues.

V gene TRBV15 combines with J gene TRBJ2-2; TRBD1 aligns across 7 bases. Losses at the gene ends were 4 bases for V and 1 base for J; bases not matched to a gene: 3. CDR3 length equals 15 residues. CDR1 and CDR2 (germline): LNHNV, YYDKDF (reference sequence). CDR3 coding DNA: TGTGCCACCAGCAACAGGGGCCTGAACACCGGGGAGCTGTTTTTT. Translation gives CATSNRGLNTGELFF.

The chain combines TRBV15 with TRBJ1-5, with unresolved D. Looked up from germline, CDR1 is LNHNV and CDR2 is YYDKDF (reference sequence). The CDR3 has 18 residues. The V gene lost 0 bases and the J gene lost 0 bases, with 15 bases spanning the gap. The CDR3 loop is CATSRDRGSGSSNQPQHF. CDR3 sequence (DNA): TGTGCCACCAGCAGAGATCGGGGTTCGGGATCTAGCAATCAGCCCCAGCATTTT.

The genes are TRBV9 and TRBJ2-7; the match to TRBD1 covers 9 bases. Germline values: CDR1 SGDLS, CDR2 YYNGEE. The CDR3 is made up of 14 amino acids. After removal of 3 bases from V and 3 bases from J, the junction contained 4 bases not matched to a gene. This chain's CDR3 is CASSARQGGYEQYF. The DNA for the CDR3 is TGTGCCAGCAGCGCCCGACAGGGGGGCTACGAGCAGTACTTC.